Below, one T cell receptor beta chain is given with its context. This sample is drawn from a study of blood T cell repertoires in COVID-19. Residents of about two dozen US areas, aged about 18 to 95 years, made up the participants. Cohort 3 recovery required two negative PCRs, clearance, or symptom resolution. Trimming at V came to 5 bases and at J to 4 bases, leaving 9 bases not matched to a gene. Germline CDR1 SGHVS, CDR2 FNYEAQ. This CDR3 is 15 amino acids long. The assay was immunoSEQ multiplex PCR, and TCRdb's table has in-frame clones only and misses some. The sample has about 310,000 clones, about 90% seen once.

The material sequenced was PBMCs or T cells enriched from blood (not recorded which). V gene TRBV7-6 combines with J gene TRBJ1-2; 8 nucleotides align to TRBD1. This receptor was taken from a woman between 25 and 40 years old who had recovered from COVID-19. The CDR3 DNA reads as TGTGCCAGCAGCCCGTTATCCGGGACAGGCTATGGCTACACCTTC. As protein: CASSPLSGTGYGYTF. Full variable domain (rest looked up from reference TRBV7-6 and TRBJ1-2): GAGVSQSPRYKVTKRGQDVALRCDPISGHVSLYWYRQALGQGPEFLTYFNYEAQQDKSGLPNDRFSAERPEGSISTLTIQRTEQRDSAMYRCASSPLSGTGYGYTFGSGTRLTVV.